These 10 T cell receptor beta chains were sequenced from one sample in a study of OX40 agonist ivuxolimab in advanced cancers. Produced via immunoSEQ multiplex PCR; TCRdb's table is partial and in-frame only. The repertoire holds 82,000 or so clones, with just under 95% as singletons. The sequences come from CD4+ or CD8+ T cells sorted from blood, collected in a trial of the OX40 agonist ivuxolimab. The receptors originated from an adult with an advanced solid tumor such as melanoma, head and neck, liver or kidney cancer.

The gene calls are TRBV30 and TRBJ2-1; 10 bases match TRBD2. The CDR3 extends over 22 amino acids. V trimming: 4 bases; J trimming: 5 bases; junction bases outside the gene matches: 29. Looked up from germline, CDR1 is GTSNPN and CDR2 is SVGIG (reference sequence). DNA of the CDR3: TGTGCCTGGATGAGGTTGCTTCGATTACAGGGATTAGCGGGAGGTGGCCACAATGAGCAGTTCTTC. Amino acid sequence: CAWMRLLRLQGLAGGGHNEQFF.

Comment on this clone: Other DNA sequences from this sample encode an identical CDR3 as well. This rearrangement joins TRBV5-1 to TRBJ2-3, with D hard to call. Germline CDR1 is SGHRS and CDR2 is YFSETQ. Trimming took 2 bases from V and 2 from J, leaving 3 bases between them. CDR3 length equals 12 residues. The CDR3 DNA is TGCGCCAGCAGCTTAGACACAGATACGCAGTATTTT. Residues: CASSLDTDTQYF.

This clone was seen only once. The genes are TRBV5-1 and TRBJ2-1; TRBD2 aligns across 7 bases. Germline CDR1 reads SGHRS; CDR2 reads YFSETQ. This CDR3 has 15 residues. With 0 bases clipped from V and 4 bases from J, the junction kept 4 bases outside the gene matches. CDR3 coding DNA: TGCGCCAGCAGCTTGGAGGGACTACCTTACAATGAGCAGTTCTTC. Translation: CASSLEGLPYNEQFF.

The rearrangement uses TRBV11-3 and TRBJ2-7, with D tentatively TRBD2 (6 bases). CDR3 size: 15 residues. Trimming pared 1 base from V and 1 base from J, leaving 11 bases between. Germline V lookup: CDR1 SGHNT, CDR2 YENEEA. CDR3 nucleotide sequence: TGTGCCAGCAGCTTAGTTGCAGGGACTTCCTACGAGCAGTACTTC. It encodes CASSLVAGTSYEQYF.

The gene calls are TRBV5-6 and TRBJ2-3; TRBD2 matches at 11 bases. The V gene's germline CDR1 is SGHDT and CDR2 YYEEEE. This CDR3 has 17 amino acids. Losses at the gene ends were 3 bases for V and 2 bases for J; bases not matched to a gene: 8. CDR3 region: CASSSFGTSGNTDTQYF. The CDR3 coding sequence is TGTGCCAGCAGCTCCTTCGGGACTAGCGGTAACACAGATACGCAGTATTTT. Together with reference TRBV5-6 and TRBJ2-3, the CDR3 gives the full variable domain: DAGVTQSPTHLIKTRGQQVTLRCSPKSGHDTVSWYQQALGQGPQFIFQYYEEEERQRGNFPDRFSGHQFPNYSSELNVNALLLGDSALYLCASSSFGTSGNTDTQYFGPGTRLTVL.

The chain combines TRBV6-5 with TRBJ2-5; a weak D match, TRBD2 (6 bases). CDR3 length: 14 amino acids. The germline V and J ends were trimmed by 0 bases and 6 bases, with 11 bases remaining between them. Looked up from germline, CDR1 is MNHEY and CDR2 is SVGAGI. CDR3 residues: CASSYSRGVQTQYF. CDR3 DNA sequence: TGTGCCAGCAGTTACTCGCGCGGGGTTCAGACCCAGTACTTC.

This chain connects TRBV6-5 to TRBJ2-7; 9 bases match TRBD2. The CDR3 totals 15 residues. Germline CDR1 and CDR2: MNHEY and SVGAGI. Trimming at V came to 2 bases and at J to 5 bases, leaving 7 bases not matched to a gene. The DNA of the CDR3 is TGTGCCAGCAGTTACCGGCGGGAGGGTAGCCACGAGCAGTACTTC. It translates to CASSYRREGSHEQYF.

The chain is built from TRBV18 and TRBJ1-3; D not resolved. From germline, CDR1 is KGHSH and CDR2 LQKENI. V was cut by 6 bases and J by 1 base, with 7 bases left in between. CDR3 length: 13 residues. CDR3 sequence (DNA): TGTGCCAGCTCTCCCTCTTCTGGAAACACCATATATTTT. This sequence encodes CASSPSSGNTIYF. The full variable domain, rest sourced from reference TRBV18 and TRBJ1-3, is NAGVMQNPRHLVRRRGQEARLRCSPMKGHSHVYWYRQLPEEGLKFMVYLQKENIIDESGMPKERFSAEFPKEGPSILRIQQVVRGDSAAYFCASSPSSGNTIYFGEGSWLTVV.

The CDR3 DNA sequence: TGCGCCATGGGGGGGGGCAGGGAAGGTATGGAGACCCAGTACTTC. This encodes CAMGGGREGMETQYF. This chain uses TRBV10-1 with TRBJ2-5, with D tentatively TRBD2 (7 bases). Germline V CDR1 and CDR2: WNHNN, SYGVQD (reference sequence). The CDR3 covers 15 residues. V was pared by 10 bases and J by 5 bases, with 23 bases between.

This chain links TRBV5-1 with TRBJ2-1; D ambiguous. The CDR3 totals 14 residues. CDR1 SGHRS and CDR2 YFSETQ come from the germline V gene. V lost 0 bases and J 5 bases, leaving 9 bases between the germline ends. This CDR3 is CASSLAGWDNEQFF. For the CDR3, the DNA is TGCGCCAGCAGCTTGGCTGGGTGGGACAATGAGCAGTTCTTC.